The entry below gives a single TCR beta chain sequence along with its context. This record comes from a study of blood T cell repertoires in COVID-19. The J segment lost 8 bases and the V segment lost 4 bases, leaving 9 bases of the junction unmatched. CDR1 is KGHSH, CDR2 LQKENI, per germline. The CDR3 sequence is 14 residues long. Study processing details: Amplification from reference gene primers served as the basis for estimated nucleated cell counts. The protocol was immunoSEQ multiplex PCR, while the TCRdb copy is restricted to in-frame clones and leaves out a portion. That table gives V, J and clone size, and the DNA gave D and trimming. The sample lists tens of thousands of clones, around 84% occurring once.

This receptor was obtained from a man aged 50 to 60 with active COVID-19. The chain employs TRBV18 and TRBJ1-2; 8 bases are shared with TRBD1. Sequenced: peripheral blood. The CDR3 coding sequence is TGTGCCAGCTCACTTGGACAGGGAGGGGACGGCTACACCTTC. This translates into CASSLGQGGDGYTF.